This entry lists 22 T cell receptor beta chains sequenced from one sample in a study of long-term antiretroviral therapy in people with HIV (dated by TCRdb to the early 2020s). The immunoSEQ hsTCRB v3.0 assay was used at survey level resolution for TRB variable region sequencing. The source is immuneACCESS, and TCRdb retained only in-frame sequences with V and J called. Part of the clones is not carried over; for the studies checked, unresolved V genes explain less than half of this, and the remainder is unexplained. The sample records 25,000 to 35,000 clones, about nine tenths of which are singletons. 7% to 8% of the sample is taken by the ten largest. Sequenced material: unsorted PBMCs, taken about 5 years before starting antiretroviral therapy. All receptors come from a man aged 50 or older with HIV.

The chain links TRBV5-1 to TRBJ1-6; D is unresolved. The germline gives CDR1 SGHRS, CDR2 YFSETQ. The CDR3 has 15 amino acids. Between the trimmed V and J ends, which lost 1 base and 4 bases, there was a span of 9 bases. In nucleotides, the CDR3 is TGCGCCAGCAGCTTGAGGGAGCAGTATAATTCACCCCTCCACTTT. It yields the protein CASSLREQYNSPLHF.

This chain links TRBV4-2 with TRBJ2-1, with TRBD2 matching over 14 bases. This CDR3 comprises 17 residues. Germline-derived CDR1 and CDR2 are LGHNA and YNFKEQ. The V gene end was trimmed by 4 bases and the J gene end by 4 bases; junction bases not matched to a gene: 6. The CDR3 coding sequence is TGTGCCAGCAGCCCTGCCGGGACTAGCGGGAGTTACAATGAGCAGTTCTTC. Its protein is CASSPAGTSGSYNEQFF.

The chain recombines TRBV27 with TRBJ2-1; D may correspond to TRBD1 or TRBD2 (5 bases each). Trimming left V 6 bases short and J 5 bases short, with 23 bases between. The germline CDR1 and CDR2 sequences are MNHEY and SMNVEV (reference sequence). The CDR3 totals 17 residues. The CDR3 DNA sequence: TGTGCCAGCAGCCTACATAAAGCACAACTAGGGGACAATGAGCAGTTCTTC. This sequence encodes CASSLHKAQLGDNEQFF.

This clone was observed a single time. This chain links TRBV7-2 with TRBJ2-3, with a tentative D call TRBD1 (5 bases). V was shortened by 4 bases and J by 2 bases, with 10 bases between the two germline ends. CDR3 length equals 14 residues. Germline CDR1 reads SGHTA; CDR2 reads FQGNSA. In nucleotides, the CDR3 is TGTGCCAGCAGCTCTGACAGTTCCACAGATACGCAGTATTTT. Its translation is CASSSDSSTDTQYF.

The V gene is TRBV5-1, the J gene TRBJ2-3; D remains ambiguous. This CDR3 is built from 12 residues. V was clipped by 6 bases and J by 6 bases, with 11 bases between them. Germline V gives CDR1 SGHRS, CDR2 YFSETQ. The CDR3 nucleotides read TGCGCCAGCAATGAGGCGCTGGATACGCAGTATTTT. Its protein product is CASNEALDTQYF.

The genes are TRBV6-6 and TRBJ2-1; 7 positions match TRBD2. The CDR3 runs to 13 residues. J was trimmed by 4 bases and V by 8 bases; bases with no gene match: 5. The germline CDR1 and CDR2 sequences are MNHNY and SVGAGI (reference sequence). The CDR3 DNA sequence: TGTGCCAGCTCTGCTAGCGGTTACAATGAGCAGTTCTTC. Translation: CASSASGYNEQFF.

V usage is TRBV10-3 and J usage is TRBJ2-1, with 10 bases matching TRBD2. J lost 7 bases, V lost 4 bases, and 7 bases had no gene match. The CDR3 covers 15 residues. CDR1 ENHRY and CDR2 SYGVKD come from the germline V gene. This CDR3 reads CAISVGSGRANEQFF. The CDR3 DNA reads as TGTGCCATCAGTGTGGGGAGCGGGAGGGCTAATGAGCAGTTCTTC.

The rearrangement links TRBV5-1 to TRBJ2-5, with D possibly called TRBD1 or TRBD2 (6 bases each). V was cut by 1 base and J by 7 bases, with 17 bases left in between. Germline values: CDR1 SGHRS, CDR2 YFSETQ. The CDR3 is 15 residues long. The CDR3 DNA follows: TGCGCCAGCAGCTTGTTTTTGGGGGGCACAGGGACCCAGTACTTC. Protein: CASSLFLGGTGTQYF.

This clone was counted a few times. The chain uses TRBV7-3 and TRBJ1-2, with D unclear. Germline CDR1 is SGHTA and CDR2 is FQGTGA. CDR3 length: 13 residues. Between the trimmed V and J ends, which lost 3 bases and 4 bases, there was a span of 9 bases. CDR3 protein: CASSLGVGYGYTF. CDR3 bases: TGTGCCAGCAGCTTGGGTGTGGGCTATGGCTACACCTTC.

The gene calls are TRBV21-1 and TRBJ1-6; the listed D gene, TRBD1, was not tested against the DNA. TRBV21-1 is assigned pseudogene status. This CDR3 spans 20 amino acids. The CDR3 protein is CASSKAFPGQKSSYNSPLHF. The CDR3 DNA reads as TGTGCCAGCAGCAAGGCCTTTCCGGGACAGAAAAGCTCCTATAATTCACCCCTCCACTTT.

V is TRBV5-6 and J is TRBJ1-4; D uncertain. V dropped 3 bases and J dropped 10 bases, with 16 bases sitting between them. Per germline, CDR1 SGHDT and CDR2 YYEEEE. This CDR3 comprises 14 residues. The CDR3 DNA reads as TGTGCCAGCAGCTCACGGTCGGCAGGAGGAAAACTGTTTTTT. Translated, it gives CASSSRSAGGKLFF.

The chain carries TRBV11-2 and TRBJ1-4; 10 bases are a match to TRBD1. V gave up 5 bases and J gave up 8 bases; unmatched junction bases: 5. CDR3 length equals 14 residues. CDR1 is SGHAT and CDR2 is FQNNGV in the germline V gene. This chain's CDR3 is CASSRDRGWEKLFF. CDR3 bases: TGTGCCAGCAGCCGGGACAGGGGATGGGAAAAACTGTTTTTT.

The chain is built from TRBV15 and TRBJ1-4, with 7 bases matching TRBD1. Germline V gene data show CDR1 as LNHNV and CDR2 as YYDKDF (reference sequence). CDR3 length equals 14 residues. J was trimmed by 8 bases and V by 2 bases; bases with no gene match: 5. This CDR3 reads CATSRRQGTEKLFF. In DNA form, the CDR3 reads TGTGCCACCAGCAGAAGACAGGGTACAGAAAAACTGTTTTTT.

V and J are TRBV2 and TRBJ1-5; D remains unclear. The CDR3 sequence is 14 residues long. The germline V gene has CDR1 SNHLY and CDR2 FYNNEI. V was clipped by 3 bases and J by 4 bases, with 10 bases between them. The chain's CDR3 is CASSDKTRNQPQHF. The CDR3, as DNA: TGTGCCAGCAGTGATAAGACAAGGAATCAGCCCCAGCATTTT. Variable domain in full (rest from reference TRBV2 and TRBJ1-5): EPEVTQTPSHQVTQMGQEVILRCVPISNHLYFYWYRQILGQKVEFLVSFYNNEISEKSEIFDDQFSVERPDGSNFTLKIRSTKLEDSAMYFCASSDKTRNQPQHFGDGTRLSIL.

This chain joins TRBV19 and TRBJ2-3; D unclear. CDR1 and CDR2 from the germline V gene are LNHDA and SQIVND (reference sequence). This CDR3 comprises 15 residues. V lost 3 bases and J 0 bases, leaving 10 bases between the germline ends. In DNA form, the CDR3 reads TGTGCCAGTAGTATTGCGGACGCTAGCACAGATACGCAGTATTTT. Translation gives CASSIADASTDTQYF.

A word on this clone: Compared with germline, one end of the junction differs, possibly owing to a read error. V usage is TRBV11-2 and J usage is TRBJ1-2; 7 bases agree with TRBD1. This CDR3 has 12 amino acids. CDR1 and CDR2 from the germline V gene are SGHAT and FQNNGV. CDR3 amino acids: CASSSGQTLRNF. The CDR3 DNA reads as TGTGCCAGCAGCTCGGGACAGACTCTTAGAAACTTC.

V and J are TRBV19 and TRBJ1-5, with 9 bases lining up with TRBD1. Trimming took 7 bases from V and 4 from J; bases not matched to a gene: 17. The CDR3 loop spans 18 amino acids. The germline V gene has CDR1 LNHDA and CDR2 SQIVND (reference sequence). The CDR3 reads CASTFFRGSGQGNQPQHF. The CDR3 nucleotides read TGTGCCAGTACTTTTTTCCGGGGCTCGGGACAGGGAAATCAGCCCCAGCATTTT. Filled out from reference TRBV19 and TRBJ1-5, the complete variable domain reads DGGITQSPKYLFRKEGQNVTLSCEQNLNHDAMYWYRQDPGQGLRLIYYSQIVNDFQKGDIAEGYSVSREKKESFPLTVTSAQKNPTAFYLCASTFFRGSGQGNQPQHFGDGTRLSIL.

The genes are TRBV4-1 and TRBJ2-1; D is unclear. Germline CDR1 and CDR2: MGHRA and YSYEKL. The V gene lost 4 bases and the J gene lost 0 bases, with 10 bases spanning the gap. This CDR3 is built from 15 residues. The CDR3 spells CASSPSEYSYNEQFF. The DNA of the CDR3 is TGCGCCAGCAGCCCCTCGGAGTACTCCTACAATGAGCAGTTCTTC.

This clone has only one observation. V gene TRBV2 combines with J gene TRBJ2-1; 10 bases match TRBD1. This CDR3 contains 11 residues. The J segment lost 16 bases and the V segment lost 5 bases, leaving 5 bases of the junction unmatched. CDR1 and CDR2 (germline): SNHLY, FYNNEI. CDR3 DNA: TGTGCCAGCAGTTGGGGGACAGGGGACTTCTTC. Amino acids: CASSWGTGDFF.

This chain links TRBV5-1 with TRBJ2-2; D is unclear. Looked up from germline, CDR1 is SGHRS and CDR2 is YFSETQ. The CDR3 contains 14 residues. V was cut by 1 base and J by 3 bases, with 7 bases left in between. The CDR3 loop reads CASSLSADTGELFF. The CDR3 coding sequence is TGCGCCAGCAGCTTGAGTGCGGACACCGGGGAGCTGTTTTTT.

This chain uses TRBV6-5 with TRBJ2-7, with D possibly TRBD2 on 6 matching bases. The CDR3 loop spans 14 amino acids. Trimming took off 4 bases at V and 1 base at J, with 11 bases between the two ends. Germline V lookup: CDR1 MNHEY, CDR2 SVGAGI. The CDR3 loop reads CASSWGLNSYEQYF. CDR3 nucleotides: TGTGCCAGCAGTTGGGGACTGAATTCCTACGAGCAGTACTTC.

The rearrangement uses TRBV29-1 and TRBJ2-4; TRBD1 matches 12 bases. Germline V CDR1 and CDR2: SQVTM, ANQGSEA. This CDR3 region has 16 residues. V lost 4 bases to trimming and J lost 6 bases; unmatched junction nucleotides: 10. The chain's CDR3 is CSVAKAWGQGANIQYF. The CDR3 DNA reads TGCAGCGTTGCTAAAGCGTGGGGACAGGGGGCAAACATTCAGTACTTC.